This T cell receptor beta chain was identified during a study of blood T cell repertoires in COVID-19. The overall study: Sample material is recorded as cDNA or gDNA derived from T cells, B-cell-depleted T cells, or PBMCs.

Per the original methods: Estimation of nucleated cell counts relied on the amplification of reference gene primers. Here immunoSEQ multiplex PCR was the method, and the copy in TCRdb shows in-frame clones only, minus some. V, J and clone size are those of that table, while D and trimming were read from the DNA. The sample has about 270,000 clones, approximately 90% seen once. Allocation to cohorts depended on clinical history reported by the participants. The CDR3 extends over 16 amino acids. Germline assignment: CDR1 LNHDA and CDR2 SQIVND (reference sequence). The trim removed 2 bases at V and 5 bases at J, leaving 5 bases unmatched.

V and J are TRBV19 and TRBJ2-7; TRBD2 aligns across 14 bases. Material for sequencing was PBMCs or T cells enriched from blood (not recorded which). The receptor was isolated from a woman in her 30s with acute COVID-19. The CDR3 loop is CASSIQGLAGVHEQYF. CDR3 in DNA: TGTGCCAGTAGTATACAGGGACTAGCGGGAGTCCACGAGCAGTACTTC.